This TCR beta chain derives from a study of blood T cell repertoires in COVID-19 (dated by TCRdb to the early 2020s). With respect to the entire study: Collaborator samples came from the United States, Italy and Spain and covered acute and convalescent phases of COVID-19. The prospective study material was composed of cDNA or gDNA derived from T cells, B-cell-depleted T cells, or PBMCs. The dataset comprised deeply sampled blood TCRbeta repertoires from subjects exposed to, actively infected with, or recovered from COVID-19. The repertoires were released in a freely available public database meant as a resource for research on the immune response to SARS-CoV-2. The samples were drawn from two sources: the first 160 participants of the ongoing ImmuneRACE study, and 1,000 to 1,500 subjects contributed by 6 global collaborators. A de-identified subject ID, COVID-19 status, age in years and sex were almost always included in the sample metadata. Where HLA class I and class II types were available, the types were taken from metadata supplied by the sample provider, not from assay-based typing.

TCRbeta CDR3 regions were amplified from genomic DNA by means of the immunoSEQ Assay, a bias-controlled multiplex PCR. The paper's processing steps were these. Within the assay, amplification of reference gene primers was used to estimate how many nucleated cells each sample contained. To quantify the absolute abundance of each unique TCRbeta CDR3 rearrangement, sequence reads were collapsed and filtered. For each sample, productive Simpson clonality was calculated as the square root of Simpson's diversity index over productive rearrangements. TCRdb provides this immuneACCESS table in a form limited to in-frame rearrangements. Some clones are lacking; in checked studies, under half of them reflect an unresolved V gene, and why the rest are absent is not known. The DNA gave D and trimming, while V, J and clone size come from that table. This sample is represented by over 200,000 clones; around 80% of them were singletons. The ten largest clones take up 4.5% to 5.5% of the sample.

The study at large found these results: How much clinical and demographic metadata was included differed by source and by participant, and the metadata was provided uncurated.

The collaborating institutions used their own protocols to collect whole blood in K2EDTA tubes. For TCRbeta analysis, collaborators shipped samples in one of three forms: frozen whole blood, isolated PBMCs, or DNA extracted from either of those sample types. In the case of this clone: There is no known antigen for this receptor. Base qualities are not recorded, but no much larger clone differs from it by a single base.

Sequenced material: peripheral blood. The clonotype was recovered from a human donor in a cohort sampled during active COVID-19.

In nucleotides, the sequence is TGCAGCGTTGAGAGAGGGAGCACTGAAGCTTTCTTT. Its translation reads: CSVERGSTEAFF. The chain uses TRBV29-1 and TRBJ1-1; the D gene assignment is ambiguous. V drops 3 bases and J drops 4 bases, leaving 9 bases in between. The germline V gene specifies SQVTM as CDR1 and ANQGSEA as CDR2. Counted from cysteine to phenylalanine, this CDR3 has 12 amino acids. The kept DNA is CDR3 alone, 36 bases in frame from the first base.